The 28 T cell receptor beta chains reported below all come from one sample, sequenced in a study of pediatric ulcerative colitis. Repertoires were generated with immunoSEQ multiplex PCR, while TCRdb's copy carries only in-frame clones and drops some. The sample lists approximately 60,000 clones, roughly nine tenths occurring once. The sequenced sample consisted of blood. The receptors here all came from a boy aged 5 to 17 with severe ulcerative colitis.

This rearrangement joins TRBV15 to TRBJ2-3, with TRBD1 matching 10 bases. V lost 5 bases and J lost 2; bases outside the gene matches: 7. The germline gives CDR1 LNHNV, CDR2 YYDKDF (reference sequence). The CDR3 covers 16 residues. CDR3 coding DNA: TGTGCCACCAGCGCCTTGACAGGGGGCCACACAGATACGCAGTATTTT. It codes for CATSALTGGHTDTQYF.

The chain carries TRBV10-3 and TRBJ1-2, with a tentative D call TRBD1 (6 bases). This CDR3 is built from 14 residues. Germline V gene sequence: CDR1 ENHRY, CDR2 SYGVKD. V was cut by 2 bases and J by 3 bases, with 10 bases left in between. DNA of the CDR3: TGTGCCATCAGTGAGGGGAAGGGGGACTATGGCTACACCTTC. It yields the protein CAISEGKGDYGYTF.

DNA of the CDR3: TGTGCCAGCAGCTTCAGGGGGAGAATCGGGAATGAGCAGTTCTTC. Its translation: CASSFRGRIGNEQFF. V is TRBV13 and J is TRBJ2-1; 7 positions agree with TRBD1. Germline loops: CDR1 PRHDT, CDR2 FYEKMQ (reference sequence). V lost 3 bases and J lost 7; bases outside the gene matches: 9. CDR3 length: 15 residues.

The rearrangement links TRBV6-4 to TRBJ2-1, with 11 bases lining up with TRBD2. The V and J ends lost 2 bases and 6 bases, in that order; junction bases with no gene match: 0. Germline CDR1 MRHNA, CDR2 SNTAGT. The CDR3 consists of 14 residues. The CDR3 spells CASSDGTSGNEQFF. CDR3 coding DNA: TGTGCCAGCAGTGACGGGACTAGCGGCAATGAGCAGTTCTTC.

V is TRBV30 and J is TRBJ2-7; D gene ambiguous. The CDR3 is made up of 15 amino acids. Trimming took 2 bases from V and 1 from J, leaving 15 bases between them. CDR1 GTSNPN and CDR2 SVGIG come from the germline V gene (reference sequence). DNA for the CDR3: TGTGCCTGGAGTCCCCCCGGGTGGGCTTCCTACGAGCAGTACTTC. Its translation is CAWSPPGWASYEQYF.

The chain has TRBV4-1 and TRBJ2-2; 9 nucleotides agree with TRBD2. Germline trimming cut 3 bases from V and 0 bases from J; bases unmatched to any gene: 5. Germline V CDR1 and CDR2: MGHRA, YSYEKL. CDR3 size: 17 residues. CDR3 DNA sequence: TGCGCCAGCAGCCAGTGGGCGGGAGGGCCGAACACCGGGGAGCTGTTTTTT. The encoded protein is CASSQWAGGPNTGELFF.

The chain combines TRBV5-6 with TRBJ2-7, with D possibly matching TRBD2 (5 bases). This CDR3 contains 12 residues. With 4 bases removed from V and 4 bases from J, the gap between germline ends came to 9 bases. The germline gives CDR1 SGHDT, CDR2 YYEEEE. The CDR3 sequence is CASSQLDYEQYF. The CDR3 DNA is TGTGCCAGCAGCCAACTAGATTACGAGCAGTACTTC.

This chain uses TRBV11-2 with TRBJ1-1; D gene unclear. The V and J ends lost 7 bases and 0 bases respectively, with 15 bases between them. CDR3 length equals 15 residues. Germline V lookup: CDR1 SGHAT, CDR2 FQNNGV. CDR3 nucleotides: TGTGCCAGCACCTCCCCCGAGAGGATGAACACTGAAGCTTTCTTT. It translates to CASTSPERMNTEAFF.

V gene TRBV28 combines with J gene TRBJ1-4; 9 bases line up with TRBD1. The junction had 10 bases not matched to a gene; V was cut back by 5 bases and J by 6 bases. Germline loops: CDR1 MDHEN, CDR2 SYDVKM. The CDR3 is 16 residues long. CDR3 coding DNA: TGTGCCAGCAGTCCGTCCGGGACAGGGTCGGATGAAAAACTGTTTTTT. This encodes CASSPSGTGSDEKLFF. The complete variable domain, with remaining parts taken from reference TRBV28 and TRBJ1-4, reads DVKVTQSSRYLVKRTGEKVFLECVQDMDHENMFWYRQDPGLGLRLIYFSYDVKMKEKGDIPEGYSVSREKKERFSLILESASTNQTSMYLCASSPSGTGSDEKLFFGSGTQLSVL.

The chain is built from TRBV29-1 and TRBJ2-7, with 9 nucleotides matching TRBD1. The V gene's germline CDR1 is SQVTM and CDR2 ANQGSEA. Trimming at V came to 6 bases and at J to 1 base, leaving 4 bases not matched to a gene. This CDR3 comprises 13 residues. The CDR3 nucleotides read TGCAGCGTCCGACAGGGGGAGTCCTACGAGCAGTACTTC. Translation gives CSVRQGESYEQYF.

The gene calls are TRBV6-1 and TRBJ1-5, with a weak D call TRBD1 (5 bases). The ends were cut back, 2 bases at V and 4 bases at J, with 9 bases in the middle. Germline loops: CDR1 MNHNS, CDR2 SASEGT. This CDR3 is 14 amino acids long. CDR3: CASSEWAGNQPQHF. The CDR3 region has the DNA TGTGCCAGCAGTGAATGGGCAGGGAATCAGCCCCAGCATTTT.

This clone has only one observation. The CDR3 is CASSDDRDDYEQYF. CDR3 DNA sequence: TGTGCCAGCAGTGATGACAGGGACGATTACGAGCAGTACTTC. This sequence joins TRBV6-1 and TRBJ2-7; 7 nucleotides line up with TRBD1. V shed 3 bases, J shed 4 bases, and the junction held 6 bases outside the gene matches. The CDR3 is 14 amino acids. Looked up from germline, CDR1 is MNHNS and CDR2 is SASEGT.

The J gene is TRBJ2-2, the V gene TRBV7-2, with TRBD2 identical over 9 bases. The germline CDR1 and CDR2 sequences are SGHTA and FQGNSA. V trimming: 6 bases; J trimming: 6 bases; junction bases outside the gene matches: 5. This CDR3 has 14 amino acids. The CDR3 loop is CASRPIAGAGELFF. CDR3 nucleotides: TGTGCCAGCAGACCTATAGCGGGGGCCGGGGAGCTGTTTTTT.

The chain uses TRBV6-5 and TRBJ2-2, with a tentative D call TRBD2 (5 bases). Trimming shortened V by 0 bases and J by 1 base, and 9 bases separated the two germline ends. The CDR3 is 16 residues long. The germline V gene has CDR1 MNHEY and CDR2 SVGAGI. The CDR3, as DNA: TGTGCCAGCAGTTACTCCCTTACTAGGAACACCGGGGAGCTGTTTTTT. Protein: CASSYSLTRNTGELFF.

The genes are TRBV4-1 and TRBJ2-7; D may be TRBD1 or TRBD2 (5 bases each). Germline V gene lookup returns CDR1 MGHRA and CDR2 YSYEKL. The CDR3 has 15 amino acids. With 1 base removed from V and 0 bases from J, the gap between germline ends came to 10 bases. The CDR3 nucleotides are TGCGCCAGCAGCCAAGTTCCAGGGAGCTCCTACGAGCAGTACTTC. Translated, it gives CASSQVPGSSYEQYF.

The chain recombines TRBV19 with TRBJ2-3; D is unclear. This CDR3 region has 13 residues. Trimming took off 4 bases at V and 1 base at J, with 6 bases between the two ends. In germline, CDR1 is LNHDA, CDR2 SQIVND (reference sequence). The CDR3 DNA reads TGTGCCAGTAGTAGTTTTCGCACAGATACGCAGTATTTT. Translating it yields CASSSFRTDTQYF. The full variable domain, completed using reference TRBV19 and TRBJ2-3, is DGGITQSPKYLFRKEGQNVTLSCEQNLNHDAMYWYRQDPGQGLRLIYYSQIVNDFQKGDIAEGYSVSREKKESFPLTVTSAQKNPTAFYLCASSSFRTDTQYFGPGTRLTVL.

This chain uses TRBV6-5 with TRBJ1-1, with D perhaps TRBD1 (6 bases). Trimming shortened V by 6 bases and J by 7 bases, and 18 bases separated the two germline ends. This CDR3 has 14 residues. The germline CDR1 and CDR2 sequences are MNHEY and SVGAGI. DNA for the CDR3: TGTGCCAGCAGCCACGGGGGGGCGCTGGGTGAAGCTTTCTTT. Translated: CASSHGGALGEAFF.

CDR3 loop: CASSSTAGRGTVYNEQFF. Here the CDR3 DNA reads TGTGCCAGCAGCAGCACGGCGGGCCGCGGGACAGTCTACAATGAGCAGTTCTTC. The chain joins TRBV14 to TRBJ2-1; the D gene is possibly TRBD1 (7 bases). Germline CDR1 and CDR2: SGHDN and FVKESK. V was pared by 5 bases and J by 3 bases, with 23 bases between. The CDR3 runs 18 residues.

This clone is classed as medium-sized. This chain links TRBV29-1 with TRBJ2-7, with 14 bases that match TRBD2. Germline-derived CDR1 and CDR2 are SQVTM and ANQGSEA. Trimming took 3 bases from V and 5 from J; bases not matched to a gene: 6. There are 15 residues in the CDR3. The CDR3 DNA reads TGCAGCGTTGACCAGGGGACTAGCGGGAGTGACGAGCAGTACTTC. This gives the protein CSVDQGTSGSDEQYF.

This chain uses TRBV19 with TRBJ1-1; possible D gene TRBD1, 5 bases. Germline V CDR1 and CDR2: LNHDA, SQIVND (reference sequence). V was pared by 7 bases and J by 2 bases, with 11 bases between. The CDR3 is 13 amino acids. Here the CDR3 DNA reads TGTGCCAGTAAGGCAGGGAGTAACACTGAAGCTTTCTTT. It codes for CASKAGSNTEAFF.

The V gene is TRBV5-5, the J gene TRBJ1-1; D call uncertain. V lost 4 bases and J 2 bases, leaving 9 bases between the germline ends. CDR1 SGHKS and CDR2 YYEKEE come from the germline V gene (reference sequence). This CDR3 has 13 residues. The CDR3 is CASSPVSNTEAFF. The CDR3, as DNA: TGTGCCAGCAGCCCCGTCTCTAACACTGAAGCTTTCTTT.

The V and J genes are TRBV13 and TRBJ1-1; no definite D call. CDR1 PRHDT and CDR2 FYEKMQ come from the germline V gene (reference sequence). This CDR3 region has 13 residues. V shed 6 bases and J shed 3 bases, with 11 bases lying between them. The CDR3 region is CASRAPTHTEAFF. Here the CDR3 DNA reads TGTGCCAGCAGGGCCCCGACCCACACTGAAGCTTTCTTT. The complete variable domain, with remaining parts taken from reference TRBV13 and TRBJ1-1, reads AAGVIQSPRHLIKEKRETATLKCYPIPRHDTVYWYQQGPGQDPQFLISFYEKMQSDKGSIPDRFSAQQFSDYHSELNMSSLELGDSALYFCASRAPTHTEAFFGQGTRLTVV.

The chain is built from TRBV27 and TRBJ2-7, with a weak D call TRBD1 (5 bases). From germline, CDR1 is MNHEY and CDR2 SMNVEV (reference sequence). The CDR3 runs to 14 residues. Trimming pared 5 bases from V and 3 bases from J, leaving 14 bases between. In nucleotides, the CDR3 is TGTGCCAGCAGTCCCCGACAGCCGCTCTACGAGCAGTACTTC. It translates to CASSPRQPLYEQYF.

V is TRBV19 and J is TRBJ2-5, with D possibly matching TRBD2 (6 bases). Trimming cost V 7 bases and J 4 bases, with 22 bases left between them. This CDR3 is built from 16 residues. The germline gives CDR1 LNHDA, CDR2 SQIVND (reference sequence). CDR3 residues: CASTVGLGQSGETQYF. The CDR3, as DNA: TGTGCCAGTACCGTGGGACTTGGCCAATCTGGAGAGACCCAGTACTTC.

V is TRBV25-1 and J is TRBJ1-4, with 7 positions matching TRBD1. The CDR3 is 15 residues long. The V gene's germline CDR1 is MGHDK and CDR2 SYGVNS. V was clipped by 6 bases and J by 7 bases; unmatched bases: 11. The CDR3 reads CASSPRQGGAEKLFF. The CDR3 DNA reads as TGTGCCAGCAGCCCCCGACAGGGCGGGGCTGAAAAACTGTTTTTT.

The V gene is TRBV4-2, the J gene TRBJ1-2; weak D call: TRBD1 (6 bases). Trimming took off 2 bases at V and 4 bases at J, with 14 bases between the two ends. The germline gives CDR1 LGHNA, CDR2 YNFKEQ. The length of the CDR3 is 15 residues. The CDR3 is CASSQMRTDFYGYTF. CDR3 in DNA: TGTGCCAGCAGCCAAATGAGGACAGATTTCTATGGCTACACCTTC.

The rearrangement links TRBV30 to TRBJ1-2; TRBD1 might be the D (5 bases). The CDR3 sequence is 12 residues long. Trimming pared 5 bases from V and 8 bases from J, leaving 15 bases between. Germline CDR1 is GTSNPN and CDR2 is SVGIG (reference sequence). CDR3 DNA: TGTGCCTGGGAGCAATGGACATTCGGCTACACCTTC. Translated: CAWEQWTFGYTF. Full variable domain (remainder filled in from reference TRBV30 and TRBJ1-2): SQTIHQWPATLVQPVGSPLSLECTVEGTSNPNLYWYRQAAGRGLQLLFYSVGIGQISSEVPQNLSASRPQDRQFILSSKKLLLSDSGFYLCAWEQWTFGYTFGSGTRLTVV.

This chain connects TRBV7-2 to TRBJ1-4, with TRBD1 identical over 8 bases. Germline loops: CDR1 SGHTA, CDR2 FQGNSA. V trimming: 1 base; J trimming: 3 bases; junction bases outside the gene matches: 7. The CDR3 contains 17 residues. As DNA, the CDR3 is TGTGCCAGCAGCTTAGAAGGACAGGGTGCGGCTAATGAAAAACTGTTTTTT. Protein: CASSLEGQGAANEKLFF.